This T cell receptor (beta chain) was profiled in a study of response to subunit inactivated influenza vaccine. Notes on this clonotype: Antigen: not known.

Whole-study findings and limits: New T cells are recruited in small numbers by each seasonal influenza vaccination, according to the authors' suggestion.

TCRdb re-called the RT-PCR reads with MiXCR, one entry per CDR3 protein. Of about 800,000 distinct CDR3 sequences detected, 21% appear once; the ten largest clones hold roughly a tenth. The CDR3 is 13 amino acids. The V end was cut by 4 bases, the J end by 5 bases, with 14 bases between. The germline V gene encodes CDR1 DFQATT and CDR2 SNEGSKA (reference sequence). The rearrangement links TRBV20-1 to TRBJ2-5, with a possible D match to TRBD2 (7 bases). The sequence derives from a man in his fifties or sixties who received an inactivated influenza vaccine. The source was PBMCs from blood, collected 5 to 6 days after vaccination. CDR3 sequence: CSATKGGPETQYF. In nucleotides, the CDR3 is TGCAGTGCTACGAAGGGGGGGCCGGAGACCCAGTACTTC.